This entry features one TCR beta chain sequence. Produced via immunoSEQ multiplex PCR; TCRdb's table is partial and in-frame only. The data hold about 96,000 clones, with approximately 84% observed a single time. The data derive from a study of OX40 agonist ivuxolimab in advanced cancers. The TCR sequence derives from an adult with an advanced solid tumor such as melanoma, head and neck, liver or kidney cancer. The sample in question was CD4+ or CD8+ T cells sorted from blood, obtained in a trial of the OX40 agonist ivuxolimab.

CDR3: CASRPGQGFMNTEAFF. The CDR3 DNA sequence: TGCGCCAGCAGACCGGGACAGGGGTTCATGAACACTGAAGCTTTCTTT. The rearrangement links TRBV5-1 to TRBJ1-1, with TRBD1 matching 10 bases. CDR3 length equals 16 residues. The germline V gene encodes CDR1 SGHRS and CDR2 YFSETQ. V was clipped by 5 bases and J by 0 bases; unmatched bases: 7.